The 4 T cell receptor beta chains listed next were all sequenced from one sample in a study of blood T cell repertoires in COVID-19. Assay: immunoSEQ multiplex PCR; the TCRdb copy retains only in-frame clones and omits some. This table has about 70,000 clones, around 80% appearing once. Sequencing was done on a sample of peripheral blood. Receptors were obtained from a man between 65 and 80 years old who had recovered from COVID-19.

The rearrangement links TRBV7-9 to TRBJ1-4, with 9 bases lining up with TRBD1. V shed 5 bases and J 7 bases; nucleotides not matched to a gene: 5. The CDR3 covers 14 residues. Germline lookup yields CDR1 SEHNR and CDR2 FQNEAQ (reference sequence). CDR3 sequence (DNA): TGTGCCAGCAGCGAGGGACAGGGTCGTGAAAAACTGTTTTTT. Encoded protein: CASSEGQGREKLFF.

This chain connects TRBV2 to TRBJ1-2, with D perhaps TRBD1 (6 bases). Trimming cost V 6 bases and J 4 bases, with 12 bases left between them. Germline V gene lookup returns CDR1 SNHLY and CDR2 FYNNEI. The CDR3 length is 13 residues. The CDR3 loop is CASRDRASYGYTF. The CDR3 bases are TGTGCCAGCAGGGACAGAGCCTCCTATGGCTACACCTTC.

The sample holds a few counts of this clone. This chain joins TRBV7-9 and TRBJ2-1; maybe TRBD1 (6 bases). Germline-derived CDR1 and CDR2 are SEHNR and FQNEAQ (reference sequence). V was shortened by 3 bases and J by 5 bases, with 11 bases between the two germline ends. The CDR3 covers 14 residues. The CDR3, as DNA: TGTGCCAGCAGCTTCGACGGGACAAACAATGAGCAGTTCTTC. It yields the protein CASSFDGTNNEQFF.

The CDR3 DNA sequence: TGTGCCTGGAGCTGGCGGGGCATGGATGGCTACACCTTC. Protein product: CAWSWRGMDGYTF. This chain links TRBV30 with TRBJ1-2; tentatively, D is TRBD1 (5 bases). The ends were cut back, 3 bases at V and 6 bases at J, with 14 bases in the middle. CDR3 size: 13 residues. Germline CDR1 GTSNPN, CDR2 SVGIG (reference sequence).